This record looks at one T cell receptor (beta chain) sequence and its context. V lost 5 bases to trimming and J lost 0 bases; unmatched junction nucleotides: 11. Per germline, CDR1 MDHEN and CDR2 SYDVKM. The CDR3 is made up of 17 amino acids. This sample stems from a study of CD8 T cells in Susac syndrome. It was with random hexamers that roughly 0.5 to 1 ug RNA was reverse transcribed. TCRdb recomputed calls from the immunoSEQ multiplex PCR reads with MiXCR, one row per CDR3 protein. This table has some 450,000 distinct CDR3 sequences, approximately 85% appearing once. This TCR came from a human donor with multiple sclerosis. The sequenced material came from CD8+ T cells from PBMCs. This chain connects TRBV28 to TRBJ1-1, with 8 bases lining up with TRBD1. The CDR3 DNA reads TGTGCCAGCAGTCTCTCACTATGGACAGGGTTGAACACTGAAGCTTTCTTT. Its translation: CASSLSLWTGLNTEAFF.